One sample yielded the 2 T cell receptor beta chains listed below, sequenced in a study of T cell repertoires in urothelial bladder cancer. Measured with immunoSEQ multiplex PCR; TCRdb has only the in-frame clones, and not every one. This table has under 1,000 clones, approximately 78% appearing once. The sequencing input was tumor-infiltrating cells from bladder cancer. These receptors all stem from a human donor with urothelial carcinoma.

Only a few counts were recorded for this clone. This chain joins TRBV7-2 and TRBJ2-3; tentatively, D is TRBD1 or TRBD2 (5 bases each). V was cut by 5 bases and J by 6 bases, with 21 bases left in between. The CDR3 consists of 16 residues. Germline V gene sequence: CDR1 SGHTA, CDR2 FQGNSA. The CDR3 DNA is TGTGCCAGCAGCCGGTTTACCGGGACCCATGGGGATACGCAGTATTTT. Protein product: CASSRFTGTHGDTQYF. The full variable domain, with the rest looked up from reference TRBV7-2 and TRBJ2-3, is GAGVSQSPSNKVTEKGKDVELRCDPISGHTALYWYRQSLGQGLEFLIYFQGNSAPDKSGLPSDRFSAERTGGSVSTLTIQRTQQEDSAVYLCASSRFTGTHGDTQYFGPGTRLTVL.

The rearrangement uses TRBV7-8 and TRBJ1-3; D gene unclear. CDR3 length: 13 amino acids. Deletions cut 5 bases from V and 3 bases from J, with 8 bases between. Germline values: CDR1 SGHVS, CDR2 FQNEAQ. DNA of the CDR3: TGTGCCAGCAGCCAACGGGGTGGAAACACCATATATTTT. As protein: CASSQRGGNTIYF.